Shown below are 6 T cell receptor beta chains from a single sample sequenced in a study of identical twins. TCRdb analysed the 5' RACE reads with MiXCR anew, one entry per CDR3 protein. The table shows 1.5 million to 2 million distinct CDR3 sequences, with roughly a third occurring only once. Sample: cord blood. The receptors were sampled from a newborn girl in good health.

The chain is built from TRBV27 and TRBJ2-1, with D maybe TRBD1 (6 bases). The V gene lost 10 bases and the J gene lost 10 bases, with 20 bases spanning the gap. Per the germline V gene, CDR1 is MNHEY and CDR2 is SMNVEV (reference sequence). The CDR3 consists of 13 residues. The CDR3 region is CATRTAYSYEQFF. The CDR3 bases are TGTGCCACCCGGACAGCCTACTCCTACGAGCAGTTCTTC.

The chain uses TRBV11-2 and TRBJ2-1; 12 positions match TRBD2. After removal of 4 bases from V and 2 bases from J, the junction contained 3 bases not matched to a gene. The CDR3 consists of 16 residues. From germline, CDR1 is SGHAT and CDR2 FQNNGV. This CDR3 reads CASSWGTSGPYNEQFF. In DNA, the CDR3 is TGTGCCAGCAGCTGGGGGACTAGCGGGCCCTACAATGAGCAGTTCTTC.

The chain recombines TRBV10-3 with TRBJ1-2, with D tentatively TRBD1 (6 bases). Germline CDR1 is ENHRY and CDR2 is SYGVKD. This CDR3 region has 14 residues. V lost 6 bases and J 6 bases, leaving 17 bases between the germline ends. The CDR3: CAIRPRGRGHGYTF. The CDR3 bases are TGTGCCATCAGGCCTCGGGGCAGGGGACATGGCTACACCTTC.

The chain links TRBV20-1 to TRBJ2-7; 9 nucleotides agree with TRBD2. V was clipped by 5 bases and J by 4 bases; unmatched bases: 9. Per the germline V gene, CDR1 is DFQATT and CDR2 is SNEGSKA (reference sequence). There are 14 residues in the CDR3. The CDR3 region has the DNA TGCAGTGCTCATAGCGGGAGCAGCTTTTACGAGCAGTACTTC. The encoded protein is CSAHSGSSFYEQYF.

This clonotype was seen a handful of times. The gene calls are TRBV11-2 and TRBJ1-1; TRBD1 agrees at 7 bases. The length of the CDR3 is 14 residues. Per germline, CDR1 SGHAT and CDR2 FQNNGV. With V trimmed by 6 bases and J by 4 bases, 8 bases remained unmatched. CDR3 coding DNA: TGTGCCAGCAGAAAGAAACCAGGGGGCACTGAAGCTTTCTTT. Its protein is CASRKKPGGTEAFF.

This clonotype appeared a single time. The V call is TRBV4-1, the J call TRBJ2-4; 14 bases are a match to TRBD2. The DNA end is a closer match to TRBJ2-7, so the J assignment may be wrong. CDR1 and CDR2 (germline): MGHRA, YSYEKL. This CDR3 region has 20 residues. CDR3 residues: CASSQGILLSGTSGSSEQYF. CDR3 nucleotides: TGCGCCAGCAGCCAAGGGATCCTATTATCCGGGACTAGCGGGAGTTCCGAGCAGTACTTC.